Here is one T cell receptor (beta chain) with its context. What it recognizes is unknown. The data stem from a study of T cells in Graves' hyperthyroidism and ophthalmopathy. Study-wide results and caveats: From stable hyperthyroidism, ophthalmopathy was set apart by a 13 V-J model.

The CDR3 regions of TCR beta were amplified from RNA transcripts. HTBI primers were employed in a first-round RT-PCR of the TCR CDR3. TCRdb re-derived calls from the multiplex PCR reads in MiXCR, one entry per CDR3 protein. In the table there are about half a million distinct CDR3 sequences, under 25% of which are singletons. Germline assignment: CDR1 SEHNR and CDR2 FQNEAQ (reference sequence). The CDR3 has 16 amino acids. V lost 1 base to trimming and J lost 2 bases; unmatched junction nucleotides: 5. The material sequenced was blood. This TCR came from a woman aged 65 to 85 with Graves' ophthalmopathy. The chain joins TRBV7-9 to TRBJ2-1; TRBD1 agrees at 7 bases. Here the CDR3 reads CASSLGGQITYNEQFF. As DNA, the CDR3 is TGTGCCAGCAGCTTAGGGGGACAGATCACCTACAATGAGCAGTTCTTC.